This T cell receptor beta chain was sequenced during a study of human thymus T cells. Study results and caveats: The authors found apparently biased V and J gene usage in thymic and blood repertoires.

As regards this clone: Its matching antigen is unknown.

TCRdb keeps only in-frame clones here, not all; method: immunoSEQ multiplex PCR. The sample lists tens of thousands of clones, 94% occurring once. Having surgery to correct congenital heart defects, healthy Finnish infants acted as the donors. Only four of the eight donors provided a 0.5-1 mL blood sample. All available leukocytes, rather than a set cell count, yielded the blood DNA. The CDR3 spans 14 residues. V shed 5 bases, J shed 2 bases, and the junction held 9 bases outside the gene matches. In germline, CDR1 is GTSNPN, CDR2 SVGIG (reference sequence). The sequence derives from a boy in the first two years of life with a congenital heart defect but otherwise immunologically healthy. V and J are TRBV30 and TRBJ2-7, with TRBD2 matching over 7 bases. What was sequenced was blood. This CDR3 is CAWGSSGVTYEQYF. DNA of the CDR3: TGTGCCTGGGGGTCCAGCGGGGTGACCTACGAGCAGTACTTC.